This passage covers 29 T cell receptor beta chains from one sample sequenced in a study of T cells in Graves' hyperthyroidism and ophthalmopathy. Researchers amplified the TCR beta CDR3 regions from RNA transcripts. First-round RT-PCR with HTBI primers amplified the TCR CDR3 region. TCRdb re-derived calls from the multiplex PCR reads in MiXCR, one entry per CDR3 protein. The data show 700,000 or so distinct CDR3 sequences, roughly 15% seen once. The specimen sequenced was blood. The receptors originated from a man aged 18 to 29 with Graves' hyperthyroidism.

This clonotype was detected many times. Here the CDR3 DNA reads TGTGCCAGCAGGGAAACAGGGTCCTACGAGCAGTACTTC. Its protein is CASRETGSYEQYF. The rearrangement joins TRBV6-1 to TRBJ2-7; tentatively, D is TRBD1 (6 bases). Germline CDR1 and CDR2: MNHNS and SASEGT. The CDR3 has 13 residues. V dropped 6 bases and J dropped 1 base, with 10 bases sitting between them.

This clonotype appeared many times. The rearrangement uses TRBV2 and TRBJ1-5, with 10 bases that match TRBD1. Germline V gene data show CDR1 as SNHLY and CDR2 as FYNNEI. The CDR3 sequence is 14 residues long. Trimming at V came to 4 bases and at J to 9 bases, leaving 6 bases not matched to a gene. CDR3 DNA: TGTGCCAGCAGTGCCGGGACAGGGGAGAGGCCCCAGCATTTT. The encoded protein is CASSAGTGERPQHF.

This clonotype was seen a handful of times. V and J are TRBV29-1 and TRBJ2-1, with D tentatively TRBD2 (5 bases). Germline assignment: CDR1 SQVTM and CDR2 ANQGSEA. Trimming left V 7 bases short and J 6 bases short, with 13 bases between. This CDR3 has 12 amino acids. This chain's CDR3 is CSGLRPPNEQFF. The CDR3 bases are TGCAGCGGACTAAGACCCCCCAATGAGCAGTTCTTC.

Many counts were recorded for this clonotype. The CDR3 DNA follows: TGTGCCAGCTCACCAAGCGCTGGGAACTATGGCTACACCTTC. Protein product: CASSPSAGNYGYTF. This chain links TRBV18 with TRBJ1-2; D not resolved. There are 14 residues in the CDR3. Germline-derived CDR1 and CDR2 are KGHSH and LQKENI. Between the trimmed V and J ends, which lost 2 bases and 2 bases, there was a span of 9 bases.

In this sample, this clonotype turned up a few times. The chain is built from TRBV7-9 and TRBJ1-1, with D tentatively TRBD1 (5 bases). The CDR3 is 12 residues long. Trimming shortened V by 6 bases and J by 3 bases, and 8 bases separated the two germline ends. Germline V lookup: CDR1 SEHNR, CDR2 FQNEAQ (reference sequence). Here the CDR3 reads CASRMGDTEAFF. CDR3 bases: TGTGCCAGCAGAATGGGGGACACTGAAGCTTTCTTT.

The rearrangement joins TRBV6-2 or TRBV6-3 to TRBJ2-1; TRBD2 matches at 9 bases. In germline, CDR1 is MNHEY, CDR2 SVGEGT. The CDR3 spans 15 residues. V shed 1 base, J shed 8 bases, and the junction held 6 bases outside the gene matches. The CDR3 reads CASSYFSGSTYEQFF. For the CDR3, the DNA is TGTGCCAGCAGTTACTTTAGCGGGAGCACATATGAGCAGTTCTTC.

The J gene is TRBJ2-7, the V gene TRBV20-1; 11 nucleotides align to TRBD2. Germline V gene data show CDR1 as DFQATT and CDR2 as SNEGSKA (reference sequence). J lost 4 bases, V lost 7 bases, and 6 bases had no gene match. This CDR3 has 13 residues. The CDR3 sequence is CSVPLAGEYEQYF. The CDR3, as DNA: TGCAGTGTCCCACTAGCGGGGGAATACGAGCAGTACTTC.

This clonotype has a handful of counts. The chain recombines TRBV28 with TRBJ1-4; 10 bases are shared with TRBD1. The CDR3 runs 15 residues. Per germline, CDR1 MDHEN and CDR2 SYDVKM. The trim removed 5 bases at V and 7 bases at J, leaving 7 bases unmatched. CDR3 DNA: TGTGCCAGCAGTCCCCTGGGACAGGGGTTTGAAAAACTGTTTTTT. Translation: CASSPLGQGFEKLFF.

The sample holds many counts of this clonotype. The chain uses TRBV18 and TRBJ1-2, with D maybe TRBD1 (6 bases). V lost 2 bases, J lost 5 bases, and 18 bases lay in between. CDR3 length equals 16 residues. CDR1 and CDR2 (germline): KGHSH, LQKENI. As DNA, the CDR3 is TGTGCCAGCTCACCAGCGAGGACAGACATGAATTATGGCTACACCTTC. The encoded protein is CASSPARTDMNYGYTF.

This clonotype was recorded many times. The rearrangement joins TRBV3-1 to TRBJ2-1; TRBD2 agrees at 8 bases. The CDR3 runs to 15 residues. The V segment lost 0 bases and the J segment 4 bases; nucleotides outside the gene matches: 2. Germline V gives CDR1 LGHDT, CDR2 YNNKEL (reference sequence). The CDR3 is CASSQDSGDYNEQFF. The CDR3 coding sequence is TGTGCCAGCAGCCAAGATAGCGGGGATTACAATGAGCAGTTCTTC.

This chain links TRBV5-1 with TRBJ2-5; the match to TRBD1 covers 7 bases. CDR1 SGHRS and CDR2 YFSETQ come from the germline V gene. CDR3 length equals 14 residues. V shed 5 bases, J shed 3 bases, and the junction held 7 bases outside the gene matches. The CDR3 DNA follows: TGCGCCAGCAGAATCCTCGGACAGGAAGAGACCCAGTACTTC. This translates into CASRILGQEETQYF.

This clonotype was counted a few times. The CDR3 bases are TGTGCCAGCAGCTTAGCGGGAGAGCGGGGCTACGAGCAGTACTTC. This sequence encodes CASSLAGERGYEQYF. The J gene is TRBJ2-7, the V gene TRBV7-9, with 7 nucleotides matching TRBD2. Losses at the gene ends were 0 bases for V and 3 bases for J; bases not matched to a gene: 5. The germline V gene encodes CDR1 SEHNR and CDR2 FQNEAQ (reference sequence). CDR3 length equals 15 residues.

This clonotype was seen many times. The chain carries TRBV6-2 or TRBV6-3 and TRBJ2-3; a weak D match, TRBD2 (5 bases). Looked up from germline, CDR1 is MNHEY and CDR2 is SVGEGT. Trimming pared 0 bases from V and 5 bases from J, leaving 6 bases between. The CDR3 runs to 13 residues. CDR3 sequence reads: CASSYSEEDTQYF. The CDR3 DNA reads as TGTGCCAGCAGTTACTCGGAGGAAGATACGCAGTATTTT.

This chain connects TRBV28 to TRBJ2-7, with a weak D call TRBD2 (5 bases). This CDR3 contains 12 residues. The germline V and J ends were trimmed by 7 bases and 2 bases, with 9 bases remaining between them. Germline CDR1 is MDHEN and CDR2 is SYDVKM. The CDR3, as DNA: TGTGCCAGCAAGGGAGAACCCTACGAGCAGTACTTC. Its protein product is CASKGEPYEQYF.

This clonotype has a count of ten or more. For the CDR3, the DNA is TGTGCCAGCAGCTTTGGACCGAGCGTCACAGATACGCAGTATTTT. This translates into CASSFGPSVTDTQYF. The rearrangement links TRBV11-1 to TRBJ2-3; no firm D call. Germline assignment: CDR1 SGHAT and CDR2 FQDESV (reference sequence). Deletions cut 3 bases from V and 2 bases from J, with 12 bases between. The CDR3 loop spans 15 amino acids.

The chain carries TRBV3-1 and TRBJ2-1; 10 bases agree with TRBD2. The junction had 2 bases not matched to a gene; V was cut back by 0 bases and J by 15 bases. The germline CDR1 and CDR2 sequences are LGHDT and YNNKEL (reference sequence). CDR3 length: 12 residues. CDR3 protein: CASSQDTSGMFF. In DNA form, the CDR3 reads TGTGCCAGCAGCCAAGATACTAGCGGGATGTTCTTC.

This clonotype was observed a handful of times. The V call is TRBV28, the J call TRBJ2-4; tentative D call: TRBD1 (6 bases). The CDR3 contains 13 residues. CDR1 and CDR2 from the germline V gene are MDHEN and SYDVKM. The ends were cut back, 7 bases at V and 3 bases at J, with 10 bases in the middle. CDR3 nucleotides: TGTGCCAGCACAGGGGTCTTCAAAAACATTCAGTACTTC. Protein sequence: CASTGVFKNIQYF.

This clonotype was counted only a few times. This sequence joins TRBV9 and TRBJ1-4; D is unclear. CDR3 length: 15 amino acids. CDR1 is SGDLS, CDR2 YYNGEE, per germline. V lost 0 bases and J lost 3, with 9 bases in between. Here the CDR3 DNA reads TGTGCCAGCAGCGTAGAGGGATTACCTAATGAAAAACTGTTTTTT. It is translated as CASSVEGLPNEKLFF. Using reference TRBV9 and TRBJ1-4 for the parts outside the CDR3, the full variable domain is DSGVTQTPKHLITATGQRVTLRCSPRSGDLSVYWYQQSLDQGLQFLIQYYNGEERAKGNILERFSAQQFPDLHSELNLSSLELGDSALYFCASSVEGLPNEKLFFGSGTQLSVL.

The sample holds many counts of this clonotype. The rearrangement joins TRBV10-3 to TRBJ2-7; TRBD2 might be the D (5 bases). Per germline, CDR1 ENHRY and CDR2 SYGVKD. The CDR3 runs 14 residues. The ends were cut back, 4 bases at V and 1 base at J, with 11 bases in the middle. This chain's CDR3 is CAISGRSGSYEQYF. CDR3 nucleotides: TGTGCCATCAGTGGAAGAAGCGGTTCCTACGAGCAGTACTTC.

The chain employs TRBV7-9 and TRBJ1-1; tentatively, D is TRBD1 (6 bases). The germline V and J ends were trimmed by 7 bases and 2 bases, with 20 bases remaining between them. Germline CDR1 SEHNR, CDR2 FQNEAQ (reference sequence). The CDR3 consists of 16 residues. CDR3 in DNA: TGTGCCAGCACCTATGGGGGCACGAGGATCAACACTGAAGCTTTCTTT. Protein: CASTYGGTRINTEAFF.

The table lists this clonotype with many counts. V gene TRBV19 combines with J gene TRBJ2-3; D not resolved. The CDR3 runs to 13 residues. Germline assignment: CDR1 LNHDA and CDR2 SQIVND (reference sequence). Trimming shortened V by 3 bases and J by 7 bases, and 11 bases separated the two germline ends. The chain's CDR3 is CASSISDRNTQYF. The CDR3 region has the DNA TGTGCCAGTAGTATCTCCGACCGGAATACGCAGTATTTT.

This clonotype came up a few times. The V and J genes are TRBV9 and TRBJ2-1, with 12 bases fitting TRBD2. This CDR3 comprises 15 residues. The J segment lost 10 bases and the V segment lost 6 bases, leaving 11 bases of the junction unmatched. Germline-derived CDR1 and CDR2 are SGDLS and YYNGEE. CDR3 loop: CASNPSGRAWEEQFF. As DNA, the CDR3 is TGTGCCAGCAACCCTAGCGGGAGGGCCTGGGAGGAGCAGTTCTTC.

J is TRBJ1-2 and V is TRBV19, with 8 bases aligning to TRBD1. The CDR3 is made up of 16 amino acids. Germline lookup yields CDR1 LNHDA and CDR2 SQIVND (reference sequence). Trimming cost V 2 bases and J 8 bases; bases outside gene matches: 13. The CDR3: CASSIRTGGSPQGYTF. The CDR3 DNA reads TGTGCCAGTAGTATAAGAACAGGGGGATCTCCTCAGGGCTACACCTTC.

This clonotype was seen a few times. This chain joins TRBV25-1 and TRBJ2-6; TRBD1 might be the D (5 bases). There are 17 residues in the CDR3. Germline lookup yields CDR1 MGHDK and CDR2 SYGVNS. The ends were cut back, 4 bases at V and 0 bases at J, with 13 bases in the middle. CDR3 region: CASSATYTGSGANVLTF. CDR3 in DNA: TGTGCCAGCAGTGCCACATATACAGGCTCTGGGGCCAACGTCCTGACTTTC.

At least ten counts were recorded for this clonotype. The CDR3 is CASRSGVTSNQPQHF. Written as DNA, the CDR3 is TGTGCCAGCAGGTCAGGGGTTACGAGCAATCAGCCCCAGCATTTT. The V and J genes are TRBV2 and TRBJ1-5; the D gene is possibly TRBD1 (6 bases). CDR1 is SNHLY and CDR2 is FYNNEI in the germline V gene. The CDR3 contains 15 residues. Between the trimmed V and J ends, which lost 6 bases and 1 base, there was a span of 13 bases.

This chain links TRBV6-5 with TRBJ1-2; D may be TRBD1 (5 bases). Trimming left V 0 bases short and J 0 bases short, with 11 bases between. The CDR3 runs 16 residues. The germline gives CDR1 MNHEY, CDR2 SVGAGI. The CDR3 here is CASSYSSGRTNYGYTF. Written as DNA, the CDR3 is TGTGCCAGCAGTTACTCGTCAGGGCGGACTAACTATGGCTACACCTTC.

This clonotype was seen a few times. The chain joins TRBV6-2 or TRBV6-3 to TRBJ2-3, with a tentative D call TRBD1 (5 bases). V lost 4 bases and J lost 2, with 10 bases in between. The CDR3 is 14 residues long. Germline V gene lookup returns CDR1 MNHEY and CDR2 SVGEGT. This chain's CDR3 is CASSSDRHTDTQYF. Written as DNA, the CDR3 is TGTGCCAGCAGTTCCGACAGACACACAGATACGCAGTATTTT.

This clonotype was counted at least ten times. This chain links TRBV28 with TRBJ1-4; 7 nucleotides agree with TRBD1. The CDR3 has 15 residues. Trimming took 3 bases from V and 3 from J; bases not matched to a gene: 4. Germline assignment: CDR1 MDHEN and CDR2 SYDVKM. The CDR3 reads CASSFSTGANEKLFF. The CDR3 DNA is TGTGCCAGCAGTTTTTCTACAGGGGCTAATGAAAAACTGTTTTTT.

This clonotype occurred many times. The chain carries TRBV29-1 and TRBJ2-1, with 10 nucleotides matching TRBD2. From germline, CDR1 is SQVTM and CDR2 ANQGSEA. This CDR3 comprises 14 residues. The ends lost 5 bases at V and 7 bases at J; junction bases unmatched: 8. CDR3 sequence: CSVTSSGRANEQFF. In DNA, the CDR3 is TGCAGCGTTACGTCTAGCGGGAGAGCTAATGAGCAGTTCTTC.